One and the same sample provided the 16 T cell receptor beta chains below, sequenced in a study of shared clonotypes between healthy human individuals. The naive CD8 population came from CD45RO-negative cells selected for CCR7, without terminally differentiated effector memory CD45RA+ cells. Profiled with immunoSEQ multiplex PCR; TCRdb holds only in-frame clones, not every one. The repertoire consists of 1.5 million to 2.5 million clones, with less than 95% occurring once and the leading ten covering roughly 1.2%. The sample taken for sequencing was naive CD8+ T cells sorted from blood. These receptors originate from a man younger than 30 in good health.

As to this clone: Distinct nucleotide sequences in the sample also encode this CDR3. This CDR3 is CASSLTGANQPQHF. CDR3 nucleotide sequence: TGTGCCAGCAGTTTAACAGGGGCGAATCAGCCCCAGCATTTT. The chain uses TRBV27 and TRBJ1-5, with TRBD1 identical over 7 bases. The germline gives CDR1 MNHEY, CDR2 SMNVEV (reference sequence). Trimming removed 2 bases from V and 4 bases from J; junction bases left unmatched: 2. The CDR3 sequence is 14 residues long.

J is TRBJ1-2 and V is TRBV19; TRBD1 matches 7 bases. The ends lost 1 base at V and 4 bases at J; junction bases unmatched: 3. The germline V gene encodes CDR1 LNHDA and CDR2 SQIVND (reference sequence). This CDR3 is 14 amino acids long. This chain's CDR3 is CASSIGPGGYGYTF. For the CDR3, the DNA is TGTGCCAGTAGTATAGGGCCAGGGGGCTATGGCTACACCTTC.

The chain combines TRBV13 with TRBJ2-7; 12 positions match TRBD2. Germline V gives CDR1 PRHDT, CDR2 FYEKMQ (reference sequence). J gave up 3 bases and V 5 bases, and 2 bases lay outside the gene matches. The CDR3 runs 14 residues. CDR3 region: CASSTSGRHYEQYF. The CDR3 region has the DNA TGTGCCAGCAGCACTAGCGGGAGGCACTACGAGCAGTACTTC.

The chain links TRBV10-3 to TRBJ2-3; 10 bases match TRBD2. This CDR3 is built from 15 residues. Germline CDR1 and CDR2: ENHRY and SYGVKD. V shed 10 bases and J 2 bases; nucleotides not matched to a gene: 9. For the CDR3, the DNA is TGTGCCACTCATAGAACTAGCGGGGACACAGATACGCAGTATTTT. This codes for CATHRTSGDTDTQYF.

This chain links TRBV5-1 with TRBJ2-5, with TRBD1 identical over 8 bases. This CDR3 contains 19 residues. Germline V gene sequence: CDR1 SGHRS, CDR2 YFSETQ. V lost 4 bases, J lost 2 bases, and 19 bases stayed unmatched. Here the CDR3 DNA reads TGCGCCAGCAGCCTGGAAGCCCTTCTCGGACAGGGCCATCAAGAGACCCAGTACTTC. Protein: CASSLEALLGQGHQETQYF.

A remark on this clone: Other DNA sequences of this sample code for an identical CDR3. The genes are TRBV6-5 and TRBJ1-1, with D unresolved. This CDR3 is 13 amino acids long. The V gene lost 3 bases and the J gene lost 3 bases, with 8 bases spanning the gap. CDR1 and CDR2 from the germline V gene are MNHEY and SVGAGI. CDR3 nucleotides: TGTGCCAGCAGTTATGGGTCCCACACTGAAGCTTTCTTT. The encoded protein is CASSYGSHTEAFF.

The chain recombines TRBV6-6 with TRBJ2-5, with TRBD2 matching 7 bases. The germline V gene has CDR1 MNHNY and CDR2 SVGAGI (reference sequence). This CDR3 has 13 amino acids. Trimming at V came to 7 bases and at J to 5 bases, leaving 7 bases not matched to a gene. The CDR3 loop is CASNQAGWETQYF. The CDR3 coding sequence is TGTGCCAGCAATCAAGCGGGGTGGGAGACCCAGTACTTC.

The chain uses TRBV9 and TRBJ2-7; D gene uncertain. V lost 2 bases, J lost 1 base, and 7 bases lay in between. The CDR3 has 13 residues. Germline CDR1 reads SGDLS; CDR2 reads YYNGEE. In nucleotides, the CDR3 is TGTGCCAGCAGCGTCCACCCTTCCTACGAGCAGTACTTC. This encodes CASSVHPSYEQYF. Full variable domain (outside the CDR3, taken from reference TRBV9 and TRBJ2-7): DSGVTQTPKHLITATGQRVTLRCSPRSGDLSVYWYQQSLDQGLQFLIQYYNGEERAKGNILERFSAQQFPDLHSELNLSSLELGDSALYFCASSVHPSYEQYFGPGTRLTVT.

The V call is TRBV27, the J call TRBJ1-2, with D maybe TRBD1 (6 bases). V dropped 1 base and J dropped 8 bases, with 11 bases sitting between them. This CDR3 is 13 amino acids long. The germline V gene has CDR1 MNHEY and CDR2 SMNVEV (reference sequence). The CDR3 sequence: CASSLWQGNGYTF. CDR3 DNA: TGTGCCAGCAGTTTATGGCAGGGGAACGGCTACACCTTC.

A single count supports this clone. This chain uses TRBV2 with TRBJ2-7; 9 bases fit TRBD1. Germline CDR1 is SNHLY and CDR2 is FYNNEI. Trimming removed 4 bases from V and 5 bases from J; junction bases left unmatched: 15. There are 17 residues in the CDR3. The CDR3 DNA reads TGTGCCAGCAGTGGGGTCCCACGGGACAGGGTGTTCGACGAGCAGTACTTC. Amino acids: CASSGVPRDRVFDEQYF.

In regard to this clone: Other DNA sequences in the sample encode the same CDR3. The CDR3, as DNA: TGCAGTGCTAGGGAGCACTACGAGCAGTACTTC. Its translation: CSAREHYEQYF. This chain connects TRBV20-1 to TRBJ2-7; D is unresolved. The CDR3 is made up of 11 amino acids. Germline V gene sequence: CDR1 DFQATT, CDR2 SNEGSKA (reference sequence). The V and J ends lost 3 bases and 3 bases respectively, with 6 bases between them.

V and J are TRBV15 and TRBJ2-3; D might be TRBD1 (6 bases). The CDR3 extends over 16 amino acids. Per the germline V gene, CDR1 is LNHNV and CDR2 is YYDKDF (reference sequence). V shed 4 bases and J shed 0 bases, with 14 bases lying between them. CDR3 residues: CATSTERQASTDTQYF. CDR3 bases: TGTGCCACCAGCACAGAAAGACAGGCCAGCACAGATACGCAGTATTTT.

As concerns this clone: This CDR3 is also generated by other DNA sequences in the sample. This chain uses TRBV27 with TRBJ1-5; D perhaps matches TRBD1 (5 bases). The CDR3 is 15 residues long. Germline V gene data show CDR1 as MNHEY and CDR2 as SMNVEV (reference sequence). V lost 5 bases to trimming and J lost 0 bases, with 11 bases between them. Here the CDR3 reads CASSPLGVSNQPQHF. The CDR3 nucleotides are TGTGCCAGCAGTCCCCTAGGGGTTAGCAATCAGCCCCAGCATTTT.

The chain couples TRBV7-9 to TRBJ1-1; TRBD1 might be the D (5 bases). Germline CDR1 is SEHNR and CDR2 is FQNEAQ (reference sequence). The CDR3 runs to 15 residues. Between the trimmed V and J ends, which lost 5 bases and 5 bases, there was a span of 18 bases. The CDR3 spells CASSARGEPATEAFF. CDR3 in DNA: TGTGCCAGCAGCGCTCGGGGGGAACCGGCAACTGAAGCTTTCTTT.

This sequence joins TRBV6-5 and TRBJ1-2; D remains ambiguous. Germline V gene data show CDR1 as MNHEY and CDR2 as SVGAGI. The CDR3 has 14 residues. The ends were cut back, 2 bases at V and 4 bases at J, with 11 bases in the middle. DNA for the CDR3: TGTGCCAGCAGTTACCGGGGAGGAGGCTATGGCTACACCTTC. Residues: CASSYRGGGYGYTF.

A note on this clone: The sample holds other DNA sequences that translate to the same CDR3. The chain has TRBV6-1 and TRBJ2-7; no definite D call. The CDR3 is 12 amino acids. Trimming removed 2 bases at V and 4 bases at J, with 6 bases between. Germline CDR1 MNHNS, CDR2 SASEGT. The CDR3: CASSELGYEQYF. The DNA of the CDR3 is TGTGCCAGCAGTGAACTGGGTTACGAGCAGTACTTC.